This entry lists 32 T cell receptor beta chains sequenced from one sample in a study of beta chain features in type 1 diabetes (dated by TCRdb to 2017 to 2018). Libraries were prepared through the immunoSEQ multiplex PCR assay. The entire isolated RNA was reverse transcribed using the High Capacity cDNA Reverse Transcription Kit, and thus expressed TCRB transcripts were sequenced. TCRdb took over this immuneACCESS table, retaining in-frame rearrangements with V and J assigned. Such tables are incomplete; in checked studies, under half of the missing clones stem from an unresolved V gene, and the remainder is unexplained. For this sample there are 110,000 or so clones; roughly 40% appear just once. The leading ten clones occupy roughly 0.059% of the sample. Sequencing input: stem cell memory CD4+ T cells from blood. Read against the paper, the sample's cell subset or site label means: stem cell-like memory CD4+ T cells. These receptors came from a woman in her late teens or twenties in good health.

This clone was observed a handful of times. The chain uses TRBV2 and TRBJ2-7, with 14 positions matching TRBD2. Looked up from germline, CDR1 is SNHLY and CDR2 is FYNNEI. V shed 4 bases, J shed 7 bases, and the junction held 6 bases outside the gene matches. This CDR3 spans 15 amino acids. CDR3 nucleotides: TGTGCCAGCAGTGGGGGACTAGCGGGAGTAAGGGAGCAGTACTTC. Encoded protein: CASSGGLAGVREQYF.

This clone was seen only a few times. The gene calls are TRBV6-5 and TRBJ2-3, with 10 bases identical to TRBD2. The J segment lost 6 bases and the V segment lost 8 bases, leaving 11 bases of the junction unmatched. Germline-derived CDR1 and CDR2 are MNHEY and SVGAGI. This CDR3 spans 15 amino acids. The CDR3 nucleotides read TGTGCCAGCCAAATGGGAGCGGGAGGGGGGGATACGCAGTATTTT. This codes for CASQMGAGGGDTQYF.

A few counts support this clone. The CDR3 protein is CASSRQGDGQPQHF. CDR3 bases: TGTGCCAGCAGTCGACAGGGAGACGGACAGCCCCAGCATTTT. The rearrangement joins TRBV28 to TRBJ1-5; 7 nucleotides agree with TRBD1. Germline V lookup: CDR1 MDHEN, CDR2 SYDVKM. After removal of 5 bases from V and 7 bases from J, the junction contained 8 bases not matched to a gene. This CDR3 has 14 residues.

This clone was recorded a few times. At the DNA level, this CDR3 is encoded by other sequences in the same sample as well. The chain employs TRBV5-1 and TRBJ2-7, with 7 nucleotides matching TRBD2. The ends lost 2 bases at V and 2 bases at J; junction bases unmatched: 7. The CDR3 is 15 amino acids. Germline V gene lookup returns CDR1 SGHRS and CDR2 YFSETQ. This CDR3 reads CASSLGTSVTYEQYF. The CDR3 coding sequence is TGCGCCAGCAGCTTAGGAACTAGCGTTACCTACGAGCAGTACTTC.

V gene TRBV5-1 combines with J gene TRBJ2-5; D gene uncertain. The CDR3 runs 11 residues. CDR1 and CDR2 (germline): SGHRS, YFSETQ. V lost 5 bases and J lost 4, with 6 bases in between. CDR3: CASSNRETQYF. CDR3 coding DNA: TGCGCCAGCAGTAATCGAGAGACCCAGTACTTC.

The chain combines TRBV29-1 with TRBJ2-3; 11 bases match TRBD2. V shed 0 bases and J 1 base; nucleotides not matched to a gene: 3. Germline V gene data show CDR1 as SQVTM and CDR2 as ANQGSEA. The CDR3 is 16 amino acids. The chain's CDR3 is CSVEERLAGRTDTQYF. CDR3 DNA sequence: TGCAGCGTTGAAGAAAGACTAGCGGGACGCACAGATACGCAGTATTTT.

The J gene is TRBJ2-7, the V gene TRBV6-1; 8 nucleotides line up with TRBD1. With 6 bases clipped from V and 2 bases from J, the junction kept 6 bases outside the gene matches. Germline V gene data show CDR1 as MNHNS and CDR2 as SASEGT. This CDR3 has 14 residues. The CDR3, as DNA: TGTGCCAGCAGCGTAAGGACAGGGACCTACGAGCAGTACTTC. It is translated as CASSVRTGTYEQYF.

In DNA, the CDR3 is TGTGCCAGCAGCCGACTAGCGGGATACAATGAGCAGTTCTTC. Amino acid sequence: CASSRLAGYNEQFF. J is TRBJ2-1 and V is TRBV6-1, with TRBD2 matching 11 bases. This CDR3 comprises 14 residues. The V segment lost 6 bases and the J segment 4 bases; nucleotides outside the gene matches: 2. Germline-derived CDR1 and CDR2 are MNHNS and SASEGT.

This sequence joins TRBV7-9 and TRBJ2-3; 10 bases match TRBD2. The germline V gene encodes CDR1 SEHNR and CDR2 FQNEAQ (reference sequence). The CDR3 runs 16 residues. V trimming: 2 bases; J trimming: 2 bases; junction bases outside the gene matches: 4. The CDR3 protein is CASSLRLAGDTDTQYF. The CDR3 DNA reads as TGTGCCAGCAGCTTACGGCTAGCGGGAGACACAGATACGCAGTATTTT.

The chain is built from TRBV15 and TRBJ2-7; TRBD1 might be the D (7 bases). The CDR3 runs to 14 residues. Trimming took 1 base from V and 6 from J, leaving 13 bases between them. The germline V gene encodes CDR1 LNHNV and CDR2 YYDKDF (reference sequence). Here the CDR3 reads CATSRVGQGGEQYF. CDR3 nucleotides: TGTGCCACCAGCAGAGTGGGGCAGGGGGGCGAGCAGTACTTC.

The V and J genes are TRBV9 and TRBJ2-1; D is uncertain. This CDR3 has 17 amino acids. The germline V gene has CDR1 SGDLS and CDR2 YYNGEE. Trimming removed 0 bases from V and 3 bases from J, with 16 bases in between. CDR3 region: CASSVGLQARFYNEQFF. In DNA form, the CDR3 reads TGTGCCAGCAGCGTAGGGCTTCAAGCGAGGTTCTACAATGAGCAGTTCTTC.

The CDR3 DNA follows: TGTGCCAGTCGAACTGTTACTAGCGGGAGGGCCGGCACAGATACGCAGTATTTT. Translating gives CASRTVTSGRAGTDTQYF. The chain is built from TRBV2 and TRBJ2-3; 13 bases agree with TRBD2. With 9 bases clipped from V and 1 base from J, the junction kept 13 bases outside the gene matches. The CDR3 contains 18 residues. CDR1 is SNHLY and CDR2 is FYNNEI in the germline V gene.

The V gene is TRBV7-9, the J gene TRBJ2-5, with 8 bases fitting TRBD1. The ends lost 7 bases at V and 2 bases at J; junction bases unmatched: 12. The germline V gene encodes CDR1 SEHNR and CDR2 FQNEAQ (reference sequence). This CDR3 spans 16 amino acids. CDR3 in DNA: TGTGCCAGCACAGACCAGGACAGGGTTCGTCAAGAGACCCAGTACTTC. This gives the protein CASTDQDRVRQETQYF.

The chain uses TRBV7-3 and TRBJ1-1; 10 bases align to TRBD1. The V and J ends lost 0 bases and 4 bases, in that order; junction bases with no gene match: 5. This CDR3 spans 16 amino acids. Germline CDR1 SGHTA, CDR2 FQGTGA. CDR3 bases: TGTGCCAGCAGCTTAACCCCGGGACAGGGGAGCACTGAAGCTTTCTTT. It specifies CASSLTPGQGSTEAFF.

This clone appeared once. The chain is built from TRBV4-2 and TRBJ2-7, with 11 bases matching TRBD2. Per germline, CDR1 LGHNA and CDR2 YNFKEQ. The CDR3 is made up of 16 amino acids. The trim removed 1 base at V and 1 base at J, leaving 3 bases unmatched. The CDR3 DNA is TGTGCCAGCAGCCAAGGACTAGCGGGAAATTCCTACGAGCAGTACTTC. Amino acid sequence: CASSQGLAGNSYEQYF.

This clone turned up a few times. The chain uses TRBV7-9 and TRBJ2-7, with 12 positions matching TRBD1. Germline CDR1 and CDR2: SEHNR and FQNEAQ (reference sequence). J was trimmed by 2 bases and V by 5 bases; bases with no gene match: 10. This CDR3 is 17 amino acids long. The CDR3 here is CASSTRDRGPRPYEQYF. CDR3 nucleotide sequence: TGTGCCAGCAGCACCCGGGACAGGGGGCCGAGACCCTACGAGCAGTACTTC.

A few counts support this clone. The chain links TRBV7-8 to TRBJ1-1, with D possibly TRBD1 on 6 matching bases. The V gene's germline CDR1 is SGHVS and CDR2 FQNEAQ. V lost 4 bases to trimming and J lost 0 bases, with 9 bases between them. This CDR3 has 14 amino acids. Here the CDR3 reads CASSSTGLNTEAFF. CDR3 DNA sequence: TGTGCCAGCAGCTCAACAGGGCTGAACACTGAAGCTTTCTTT.

CDR3 in DNA: TGTGCCAGCAGCTTAGGACTAGCGGAGGGGGATACGCAGTATTTT. It codes for CASSLGLAEGDTQYF. The J gene is TRBJ2-3, the V gene TRBV7-2, with TRBD2 identical over 9 bases. This CDR3 has 15 amino acids. Trimming took 1 base from V and 6 from J; bases not matched to a gene: 5. The germline gives CDR1 SGHTA, CDR2 FQGNSA.

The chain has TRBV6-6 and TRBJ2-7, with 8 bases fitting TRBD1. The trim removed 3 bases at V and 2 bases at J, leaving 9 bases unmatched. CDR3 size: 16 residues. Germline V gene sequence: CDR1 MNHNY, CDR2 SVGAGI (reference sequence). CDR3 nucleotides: TGTGCCAGCAGTTATCATCAAGCAGGGGGCCCCTACGAGCAGTACTTC. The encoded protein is CASSYHQAGGPYEQYF.

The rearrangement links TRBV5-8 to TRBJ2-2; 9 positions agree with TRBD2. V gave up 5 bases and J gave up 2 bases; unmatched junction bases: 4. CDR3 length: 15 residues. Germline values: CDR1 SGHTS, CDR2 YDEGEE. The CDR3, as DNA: TGTGCCAGCAGATTAGCGGGGGTAAACACCGGGGAGCTGTTTTTT. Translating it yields CASRLAGVNTGELFF.

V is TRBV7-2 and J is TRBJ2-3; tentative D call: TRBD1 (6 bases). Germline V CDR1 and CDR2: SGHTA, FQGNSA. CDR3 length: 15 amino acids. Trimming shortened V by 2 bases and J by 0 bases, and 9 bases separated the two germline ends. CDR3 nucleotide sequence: TGTGCCAGCAGCTTAAGGGGGATTAGCACAGATACGCAGTATTTT. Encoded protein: CASSLRGISTDTQYF.

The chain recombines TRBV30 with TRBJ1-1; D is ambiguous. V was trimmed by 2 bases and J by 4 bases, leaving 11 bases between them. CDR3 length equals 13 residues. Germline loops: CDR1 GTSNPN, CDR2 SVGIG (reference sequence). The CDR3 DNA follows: TGTGCCTGGAGTAGTTGGGCGAGCACTGAAGCTTTCTTT. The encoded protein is CAWSSWASTEAFF.

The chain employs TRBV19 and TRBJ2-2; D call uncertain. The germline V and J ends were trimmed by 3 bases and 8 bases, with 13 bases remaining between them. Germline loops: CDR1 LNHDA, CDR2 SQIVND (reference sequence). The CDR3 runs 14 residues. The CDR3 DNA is TGTGCCAGTAGTATTCAGCTAGTCACAGGGGAGCTGTTTTTT. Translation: CASSIQLVTGELFF.

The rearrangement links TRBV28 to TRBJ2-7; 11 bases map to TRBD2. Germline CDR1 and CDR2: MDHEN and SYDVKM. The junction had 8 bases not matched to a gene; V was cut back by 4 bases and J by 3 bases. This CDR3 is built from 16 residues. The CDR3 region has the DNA TGTGCCAGCAGTTCCCTGGGGGGACTAGCGGTCTACGAGCAGTACTTC. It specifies CASSSLGGLAVYEQYF.

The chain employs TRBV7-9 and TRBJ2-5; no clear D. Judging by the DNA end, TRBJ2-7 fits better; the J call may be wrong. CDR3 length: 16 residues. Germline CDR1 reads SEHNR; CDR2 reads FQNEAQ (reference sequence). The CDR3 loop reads CASSLGTTRQTYEQYF. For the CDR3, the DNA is TGTGCCAGCAGCTTAGGAACGACTCGTCAAACCTACGAGCAGTACTTC.

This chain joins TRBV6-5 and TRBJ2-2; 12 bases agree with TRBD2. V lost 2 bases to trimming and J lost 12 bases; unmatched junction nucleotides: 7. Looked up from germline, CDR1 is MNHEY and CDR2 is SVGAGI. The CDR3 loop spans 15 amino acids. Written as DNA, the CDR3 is TGTGCCAGCAGTTACCCGACTAGCGGGGGTGAGAAGCTGTTTTTT. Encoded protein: CASSYPTSGGEKLFF.

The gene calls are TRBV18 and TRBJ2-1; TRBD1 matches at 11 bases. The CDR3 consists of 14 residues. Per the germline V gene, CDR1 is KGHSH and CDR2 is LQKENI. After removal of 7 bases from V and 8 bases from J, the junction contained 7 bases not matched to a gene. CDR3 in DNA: TGTGCCAGCTGGACAGGGGGCGATTCCCATGAGCAGTTCTTC. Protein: CASWTGGDSHEQFF.

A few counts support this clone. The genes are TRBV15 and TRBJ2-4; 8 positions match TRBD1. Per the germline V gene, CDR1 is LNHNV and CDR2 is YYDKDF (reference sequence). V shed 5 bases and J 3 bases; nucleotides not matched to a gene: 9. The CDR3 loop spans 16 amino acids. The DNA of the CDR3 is TGTGCCACCAGCGATGGGGACAGGTCGATCAAAAACATTCAGTACTTC. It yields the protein CATSDGDRSIKNIQYF.

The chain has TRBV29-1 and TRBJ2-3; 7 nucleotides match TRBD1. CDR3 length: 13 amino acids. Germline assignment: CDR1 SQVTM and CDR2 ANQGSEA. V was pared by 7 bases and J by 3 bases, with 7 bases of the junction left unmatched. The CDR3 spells CSARQGLTDTQYF. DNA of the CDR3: TGCAGCGCCAGACAGGGTCTGACAGATACGCAGTATTTT.

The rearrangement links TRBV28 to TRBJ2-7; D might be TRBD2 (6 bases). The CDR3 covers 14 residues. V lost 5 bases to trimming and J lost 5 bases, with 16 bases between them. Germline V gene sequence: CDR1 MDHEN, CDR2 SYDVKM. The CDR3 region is CASSPRDLRDEQYF. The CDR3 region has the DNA TGTGCCAGCAGTCCTCGGGACTTGCGGGACGAGCAGTACTTC.

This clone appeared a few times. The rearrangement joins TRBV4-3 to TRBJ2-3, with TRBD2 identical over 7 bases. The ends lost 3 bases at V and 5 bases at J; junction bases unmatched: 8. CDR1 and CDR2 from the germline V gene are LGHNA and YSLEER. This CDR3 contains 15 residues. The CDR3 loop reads CASSQTRLAGDTQYF. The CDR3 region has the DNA TGCGCCAGCAGCCAGACCCGACTAGCCGGAGATACGCAGTATTTT.

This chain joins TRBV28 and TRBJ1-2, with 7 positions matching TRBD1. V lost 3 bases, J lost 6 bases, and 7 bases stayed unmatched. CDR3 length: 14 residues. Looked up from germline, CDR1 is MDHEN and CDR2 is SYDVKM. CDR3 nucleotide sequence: TGTGCCAGCAGTTTCACTGGGACAGCAAATGGCTACACCTTC. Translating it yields CASSFTGTANGYTF.